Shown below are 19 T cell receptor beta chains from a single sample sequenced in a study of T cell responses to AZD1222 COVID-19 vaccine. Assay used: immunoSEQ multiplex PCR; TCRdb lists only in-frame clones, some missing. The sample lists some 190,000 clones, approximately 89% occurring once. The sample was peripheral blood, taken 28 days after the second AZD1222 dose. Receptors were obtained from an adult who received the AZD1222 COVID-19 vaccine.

This CDR3 is CASSAGLAGFSYNEQFF. DNA for the CDR3: TGTGCCAGCAGTGCGGGTCTAGCGGGATTTTCCTACAATGAGCAGTTCTTC. The chain uses TRBV2 and TRBJ2-1, with 9 bases that match TRBD2. Germline trimming cut 4 bases from V and 1 base from J; bases unmatched to any gene: 8. Per germline, CDR1 SNHLY and CDR2 FYNNEI. CDR3 length equals 17 residues.

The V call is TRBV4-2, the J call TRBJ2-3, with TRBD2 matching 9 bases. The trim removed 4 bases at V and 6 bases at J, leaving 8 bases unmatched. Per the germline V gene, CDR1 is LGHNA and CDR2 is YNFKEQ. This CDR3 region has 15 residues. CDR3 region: CASSLRGLASDTQYF. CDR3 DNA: TGTGCCAGCAGCCTAAGGGGACTAGCCTCGGATACGCAGTATTTT.

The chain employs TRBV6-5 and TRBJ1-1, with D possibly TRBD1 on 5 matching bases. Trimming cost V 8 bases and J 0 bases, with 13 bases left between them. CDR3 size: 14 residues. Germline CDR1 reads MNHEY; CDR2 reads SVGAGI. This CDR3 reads CASGRGAMNTEAFF. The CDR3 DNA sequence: TGTGCCAGCGGGAGAGGGGCCATGAACACTGAAGCTTTCTTT.

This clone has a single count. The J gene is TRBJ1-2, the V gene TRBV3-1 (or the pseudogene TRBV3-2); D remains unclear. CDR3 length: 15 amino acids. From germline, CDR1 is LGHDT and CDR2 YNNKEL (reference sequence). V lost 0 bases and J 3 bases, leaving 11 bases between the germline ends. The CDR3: CASSQDETGDYGYTF. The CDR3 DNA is TGTGCCAGCAGCCAAGACGAGACGGGAGACTATGGCTACACCTTC.

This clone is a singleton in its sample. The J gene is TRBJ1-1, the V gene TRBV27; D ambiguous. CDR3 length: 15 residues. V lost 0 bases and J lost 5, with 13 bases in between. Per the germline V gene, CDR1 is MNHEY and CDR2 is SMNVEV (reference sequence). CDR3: CASSLSSGRWTEAFF. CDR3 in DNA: TGTGCCAGCAGTTTATCGTCCGGACGGTGGACTGAAGCTTTCTTT.

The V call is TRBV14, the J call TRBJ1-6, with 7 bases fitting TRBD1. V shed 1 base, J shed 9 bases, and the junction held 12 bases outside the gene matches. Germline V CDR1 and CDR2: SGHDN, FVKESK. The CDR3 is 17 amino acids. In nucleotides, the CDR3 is TGTGCCAGCAGCCAAGGCCTCGGAGGGGGCGCGGGTTCACCCCTCCACTTT. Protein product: CASSQGLGGGAGSPLHF. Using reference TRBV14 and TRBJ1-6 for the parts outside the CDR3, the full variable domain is EAGVTQFPSHSVIEKGQTVTLRCDPISGHDNLYWYRRVMGKEIKFLLHFVKESKQDESGMPNNRFLAERTGGTYSTLKVQPAELEDSGVYFCASSQGLGGGAGSPLHFGNGTRLTVT.

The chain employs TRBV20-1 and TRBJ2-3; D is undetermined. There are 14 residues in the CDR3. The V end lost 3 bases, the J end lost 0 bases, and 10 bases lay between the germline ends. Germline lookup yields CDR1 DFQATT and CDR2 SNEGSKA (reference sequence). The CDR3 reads CSASLAASTDTQYF. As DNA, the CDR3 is TGCAGTGCTAGTCTGGCGGCTAGCACAGATACGCAGTATTTT.

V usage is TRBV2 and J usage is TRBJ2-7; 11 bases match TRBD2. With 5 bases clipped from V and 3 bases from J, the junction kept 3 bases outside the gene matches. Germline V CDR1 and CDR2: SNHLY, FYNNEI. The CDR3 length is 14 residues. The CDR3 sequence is CASSWTSGYYEQYF. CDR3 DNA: TGTGCCAGCAGTTGGACTAGCGGGTACTACGAGCAGTACTTC.

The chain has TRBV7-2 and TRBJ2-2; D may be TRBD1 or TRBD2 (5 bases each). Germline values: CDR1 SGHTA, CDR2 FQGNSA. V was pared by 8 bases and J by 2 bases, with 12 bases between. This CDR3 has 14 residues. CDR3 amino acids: CASANRGNTGELFF. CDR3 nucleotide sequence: TGTGCCAGCGCAAACCGGGGCAACACCGGGGAGCTGTTTTTT.

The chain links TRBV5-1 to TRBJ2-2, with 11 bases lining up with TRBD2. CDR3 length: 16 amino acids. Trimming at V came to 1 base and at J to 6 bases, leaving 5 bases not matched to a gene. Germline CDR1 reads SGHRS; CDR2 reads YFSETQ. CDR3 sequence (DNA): TGCGCCAGCAGCTTGCTAGCGGGAGGCGGCGCCGGGGAGCTGTTTTTT. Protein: CASSLLAGGGAGELFF. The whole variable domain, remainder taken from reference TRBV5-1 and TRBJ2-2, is KAGVTQTPRYLIKTRGQQVTLSCSPISGHRSVSWYQQTPGQGLQFLFEYFSETQRNKGNFPGRFSGRQFSNSRSEMNVSTLELGDSALYLCASSLLAGGGAGELFFGEGSRLTVL.

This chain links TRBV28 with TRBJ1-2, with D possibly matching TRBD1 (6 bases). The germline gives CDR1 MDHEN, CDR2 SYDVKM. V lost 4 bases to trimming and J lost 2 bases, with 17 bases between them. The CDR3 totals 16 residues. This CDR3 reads CASSSRGWGGNYGYTF. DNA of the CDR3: TGTGCCAGCAGTTCCCGGGGTTGGGGGGGCAACTATGGCTACACCTTC.

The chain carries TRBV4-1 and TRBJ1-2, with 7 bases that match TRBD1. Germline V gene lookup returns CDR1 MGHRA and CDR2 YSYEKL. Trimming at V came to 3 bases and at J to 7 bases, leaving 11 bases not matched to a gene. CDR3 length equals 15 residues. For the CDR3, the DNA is TGCGCCAGCAGCCAGCCCGGGACAGAATCGTCTGGCTACACCTTC. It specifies CASSQPGTESSGYTF.

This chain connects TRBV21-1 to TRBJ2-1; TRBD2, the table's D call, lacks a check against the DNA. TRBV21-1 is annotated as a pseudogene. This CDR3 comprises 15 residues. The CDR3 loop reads CASSRSSGSYNEQFF. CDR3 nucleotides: TGTGCCAGCAGCAGATCTAGCGGATCCTACAATGAGCAGTTCTTC.

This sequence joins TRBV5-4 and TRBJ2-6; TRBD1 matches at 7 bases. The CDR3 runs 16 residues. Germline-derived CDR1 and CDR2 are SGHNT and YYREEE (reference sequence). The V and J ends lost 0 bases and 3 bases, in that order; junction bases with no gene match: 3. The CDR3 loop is CASSLAAGGGANVLTF. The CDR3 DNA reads TGTGCCAGCAGCTTGGCCGCAGGGGGTGGGGCCAACGTCCTGACTTTC.

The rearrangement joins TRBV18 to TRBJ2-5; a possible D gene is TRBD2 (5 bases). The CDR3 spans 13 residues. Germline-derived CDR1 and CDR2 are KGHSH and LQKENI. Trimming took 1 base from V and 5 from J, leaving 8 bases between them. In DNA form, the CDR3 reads TGTGCCAGCTCACCACACCGCGGGGAGACCCAGTACTTC. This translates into CASSPHRGETQYF.

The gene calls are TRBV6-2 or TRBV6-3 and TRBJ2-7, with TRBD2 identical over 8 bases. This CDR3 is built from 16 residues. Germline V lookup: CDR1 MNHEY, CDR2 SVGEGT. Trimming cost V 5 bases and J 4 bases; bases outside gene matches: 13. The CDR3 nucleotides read TGTGCCAGCAGTGGGGGGGTACTAGCGGAAGGGTACGAGCAGTACTTC. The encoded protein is CASSGGVLAEGYEQYF.

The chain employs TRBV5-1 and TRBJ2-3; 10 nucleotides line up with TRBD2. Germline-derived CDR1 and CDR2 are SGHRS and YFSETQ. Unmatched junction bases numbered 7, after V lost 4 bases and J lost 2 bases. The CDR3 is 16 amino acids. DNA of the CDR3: TGCGCCAGCAGCCAACTACTAGCGGGGTACACAGATACGCAGTATTTT. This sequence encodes CASSQLLAGYTDTQYF.

In nucleotides, the CDR3 is TGTGCCAGCAGCTTAGGAGTAGACTATGGCTACACCTTC. It is translated as CASSLGVDYGYTF. The rearrangement joins TRBV11-2 to TRBJ1-2, with D unresolved. Germline V gene lookup returns CDR1 SGHAT and CDR2 FQNNGV. The CDR3 runs 13 residues. V was clipped by 1 base and J by 3 bases, with 6 bases between them.

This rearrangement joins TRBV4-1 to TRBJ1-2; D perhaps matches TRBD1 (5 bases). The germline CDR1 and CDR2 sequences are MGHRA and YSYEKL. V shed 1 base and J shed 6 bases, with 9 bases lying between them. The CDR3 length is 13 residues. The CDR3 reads CASSQAWGDGYTF. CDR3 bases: TGCGCCAGCAGCCAAGCCTGGGGGGATGGCTACACCTTC.